The 19 T cell receptor beta chains below come from one sample, sequenced in a study of Graves' ophthalmopathy and Graves' hyperthyroidism. Amplification targeted the TCR beta CDR3 regions, with RNA transcripts as the source material. First-round RT-PCR with HTBI primers preceded a second-round multiplex PCR. TCRdb reprocessed the multiplex PCR reads via MiXCR and lists one record per CDR3 protein. The data hold hundreds of thousands of distinct CDR3 sequences, with approximately 21% observed a single time. The specimen sequenced was peripheral blood. The receptor source for this set is a woman between 18 and 30 years old with stable Graves' hyperthyroidism.

The V and J genes are TRBV6-1 and TRBJ1-2; 8 bases agree with TRBD1. The V gene's germline CDR1 is MNHNS and CDR2 SASEGT. CDR3 size: 14 residues. Trimming cost V 9 bases and J 3 bases; bases outside gene matches: 9. CDR3 bases: TGTGCCAGTAGTAAACTGACAGGGGACTATGGCTACACCTTC. Its protein product is CASSKLTGDYGYTF.

The table lists this clonotype with many counts. The V call is TRBV29-1, the J call TRBJ2-5; perhaps TRBD1 as D (6 bases). The length of the CDR3 is 14 residues. Germline lookup yields CDR1 SQVTM and CDR2 ANQGSEA. V shed 3 bases and J shed 5 bases, with 16 bases lying between them. CDR3: CSVEFPQGWETQYF. CDR3 coding DNA: TGCAGCGTTGAGTTCCCACAGGGTTGGGAGACCCAGTACTTC.

This clonotype was counted many times. The rearrangement links TRBV29-1 to TRBJ2-5; TRBD1 matches at 10 bases. The germline CDR1 and CDR2 sequences are SQVTM and ANQGSEA. The CDR3 loop spans 13 amino acids. J gave up 5 bases and V 6 bases, and 6 bases lay outside the gene matches. CDR3 nucleotide sequence: TGCAGCGTCAGACAGGGGGCCAGGGAGACCCAGTACTTC. Residues: CSVRQGARETQYF.

This clonotype was recorded at least ten times. The rearrangement links TRBV5-1 to TRBJ1-1; a weak D match, TRBD1 (5 bases). Trimming stripped 1 base from V and 1 base from J, with 14 bases between. Germline CDR1 reads SGHRS; CDR2 reads YFSETQ. This CDR3 has 16 amino acids. CDR3 nucleotides: TGCGCCAGCAGCTTGACCACACAGGATCGGAACACTGAAGCTTTCTTT. Translated: CASSLTTQDRNTEAFF.

This clonotype showed up many times. The V and J genes are TRBV28 and TRBJ2-7; a possible D gene is TRBD1 (6 bases). Germline loops: CDR1 MDHEN, CDR2 SYDVKM. The CDR3 loop spans 14 amino acids. Trimming shortened V by 5 bases and J by 0 bases, and 11 bases separated the two germline ends. CDR3 nucleotide sequence: TGTGCCAGCAGTCAGCAGGGGAGCTCCTACGAGCAGTACTTC. The encoded protein is CASSQQGSSYEQYF.

This clonotype occurred many times. The gene calls are TRBV10-3 and TRBJ2-7; 8 positions agree with TRBD1. This CDR3 spans 13 amino acids. V lost 5 bases to trimming and J lost 2 bases; unmatched junction nucleotides: 2. Germline V gives CDR1 ENHRY, CDR2 SYGVKD. The CDR3 sequence: CAISRDRPYEQYF. Written as DNA, the CDR3 is TGTGCCATCAGTCGGGACAGGCCCTACGAGCAGTACTTC.

The V call is TRBV28, the J call TRBJ2-7, with D perhaps TRBD1 or TRBD2 (6 bases each). The CDR3 covers 19 residues. V lost 5 bases and J 0 bases, leaving 26 bases between the germline ends. Germline CDR1 MDHEN, CDR2 SYDVKM. Here the CDR3 DNA reads TGTGCCAGCAGTGGGGTTAAGAGGGGGGCAAGGACCCGCTCCTACGAGCAGTACTTC. It specifies CASSGVKRGARTRSYEQYF.

This clonotype was detected ten times or more. This chain links TRBV14 with TRBJ2-5; 9 nucleotides match TRBD1. The V segment lost 2 bases and the J segment 3 bases; nucleotides outside the gene matches: 10. Germline values: CDR1 SGHDN, CDR2 FVKESK. CDR3 size: 17 residues. The CDR3 DNA follows: TGTGCCAGCAGCCAATCGTATACCAGGACAGGGGAAGAGACCCAGTACTTC. Translated, it gives CASSQSYTRTGEETQYF.

This clonotype was picked up many times. This rearrangement joins TRBV20-1 to TRBJ1-1; D gene unclear. This CDR3 spans 13 amino acids. Germline CDR1 DFQATT, CDR2 SNEGSKA (reference sequence). CDR3 in amino acids: CRSFDPRGTEAFF. The DNA of the CDR3 is TGCAGATCCTTTGACCCGAGAGGGACTGAAGCTTTCTTT.

Comment on this clonotype: Here the CDR3 omits its conserved ending phenylalanine or tryptophan, so a read error is the likely source. This sequence joins TRBV12-3 or TRBV12-4 and TRBJ1-3; D is ambiguous. With 6 bases removed from V and 3 bases from J, the gap between germline ends came to 6 bases. The CDR3 totals 12 residues. CDR3 DNA sequence: TGTGCCAGCAGCCCATATGGAAACACCATATATTCT. Translating it yields CASSPYGNTIYS.

This clonotype appeared many times. The chain links TRBV20-1 to TRBJ1-2, with no clear D. CDR1 DFQATT and CDR2 SNEGSKA come from the germline V gene (reference sequence). This CDR3 has 15 amino acids. The germline V and J ends were trimmed by 0 bases and 2 bases, with 13 bases remaining between them. The CDR3 bases are TGCAGTGCTAGAGAAAGAGGTGGAGCGAACTATGGCTACACCTTC. It specifies CSARERGGANYGYTF.

Ten or more counts support this clonotype. The chain couples TRBV2 to TRBJ2-7, with TRBD1 matching over 11 bases. J gave up 1 base and V 3 bases, and 2 bases lay outside the gene matches. The CDR3 runs 15 residues. Germline lookup yields CDR1 SNHLY and CDR2 FYNNEI. The DNA of the CDR3 is TGTGCCAGCAGTGACGGGACAGGGGGTTCCTACGAGCAGTACTTC. Amino acids: CASSDGTGGSYEQYF.

On this clonotype itself: With a much larger clone just one base away, this may be a read error. This CDR3 fails to terminate in the conserved phenylalanine or tryptophan, so it likely reflects a read error. The chain combines TRBV6-1 with TRBJ1-5; 7 nucleotides line up with TRBD1. Trimming cost V 6 bases and J 4 bases; bases outside gene matches: 9. Per germline, CDR1 MNHNS and CDR2 SASEGT. The CDR3 contains 15 residues. Here the CDR3 DNA reads TGTGCCAGCAGCGCGACAGGGAGGGTTAATCAGCCCCAGCATTCT. Translating gives CASSATGRVNQPQHS.

The V call is TRBV18, the J call TRBJ2-7; TRBD1 matches at 10 bases. CDR3 size: 16 residues. The V gene's germline CDR1 is KGHSH and CDR2 LQKENI. V was clipped by 5 bases and J by 4 bases; unmatched bases: 11. The CDR3 DNA follows: TGTGCCAGCTCAGAGCCGGGACAGGGGACGGAATACGAGCAGTACTTC. Translated, it gives CASSEPGQGTEYEQYF.

This clonotype came up many times. The chain combines TRBV12-3 or TRBV12-4 with TRBJ1-5; D is possibly TRBD1 (5 bases). The CDR3 covers 14 residues. Trimming stripped 4 bases from V and 4 bases from J, with 11 bases between. CDR3 DNA sequence: TGTGCCAGCAGTTCAGACAGAACAAATCAGCCCCAGCATTTT. Residues: CASSSDRTNQPQHF.

The V and J genes are TRBV6-4 and TRBJ1-2; a possible D gene is TRBD1 (5 bases). The CDR3 has 12 residues. The germline CDR1 and CDR2 sequences are MRHNA and SNTAGT. The ends were cut back, 3 bases at V and 6 bases at J, with 8 bases in the middle. Here the CDR3 reads CASSDDRNGYTF. CDR3 bases: TGTGCCAGCAGTGATGACAGAAATGGCTACACCTTC.

The chain is built from TRBV6-5 and TRBJ2-7; 14 positions match TRBD2. V gave up 3 bases and J gave up 6 bases; unmatched junction bases: 10. The CDR3 runs 17 residues. The germline gives CDR1 MNHEY, CDR2 SVGAGI. The CDR3 is CASSYTGLAGEVAEQYF. CDR3 in DNA: TGTGCCAGCAGTTATACGGGACTAGCGGGGGAGGTTGCCGAGCAGTACTTC.

This clonotype came up a few times. This chain uses TRBV12-3 or TRBV12-4 with TRBJ2-7, with 8 bases matching TRBD2. The CDR3 length is 15 residues. Trimming at V came to 3 bases and at J to 6 bases, leaving 10 bases not matched to a gene. This CDR3 is CASSFRGVREAEQYF. As DNA, the CDR3 is TGTGCCAGCAGTTTCCGGGGGGTGCGGGAGGCCGAGCAGTACTTC.

On this clonotype itself: A much more abundant neighbour one base away suggests this may be a read error. The V call is TRBV20-1, the J call TRBJ2-7; D uncertain. This CDR3 spans 13 amino acids. Germline V CDR1 and CDR2: DFQATT, SNEGSKA (reference sequence). DNA of the CDR3: TGCAGTGCTAGCGGGCTCAATAACTACGAGCACTACTTC. Amino acid sequence: CSASGLNNYEHYF.